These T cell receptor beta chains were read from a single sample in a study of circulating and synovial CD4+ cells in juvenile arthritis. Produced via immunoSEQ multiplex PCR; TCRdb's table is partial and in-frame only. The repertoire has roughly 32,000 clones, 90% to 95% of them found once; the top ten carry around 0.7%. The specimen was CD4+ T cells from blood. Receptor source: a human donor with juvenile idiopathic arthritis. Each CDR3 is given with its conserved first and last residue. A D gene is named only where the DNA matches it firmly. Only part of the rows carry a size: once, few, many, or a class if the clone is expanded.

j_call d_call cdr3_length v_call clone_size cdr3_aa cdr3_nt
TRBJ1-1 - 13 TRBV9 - CASSVDGGGEAFF TGTGCCAGCAGCGTTGATGGGGGGGGTGAAGCTTTCTTT
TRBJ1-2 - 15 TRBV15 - CATSRDGGGASGYTF TGTGCCACCAGCAGAGATGGGGGGGGCGCAAGTGGCTACACCTTC
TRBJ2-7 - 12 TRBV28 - CASSSRAYEQYF TGTGCCAGCAGTTCCCGGGCCTACGAGCAGTACTTC
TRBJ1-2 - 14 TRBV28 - CAGARGGAVSGYTF TGTGCCGGGGCTAGGGGGGGGGCGGTCTCTGGCTACACCTTC
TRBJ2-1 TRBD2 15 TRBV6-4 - CASSDSIAGGREQFF TGTGCCAGCAGTGACTCCATAGCGGGAGGTCGCGAGCAGTTCTTC
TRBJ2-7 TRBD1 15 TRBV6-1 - CASSPGTGVVYEQYF TGTGCCAGCAGTCCCGGGACAGGGGTTGTCTACGAGCAGTACTTC
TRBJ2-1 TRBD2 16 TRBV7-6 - CASSLGGTSGYNEQFF TGTGCCAGCAGCTTAGGGGGGACTAGCGGATACAATGAGCAGTTCTTC
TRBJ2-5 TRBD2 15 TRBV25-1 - CASSVLTSGQETQYF TGTGCCAGCAGTGTTTTAACTAGCGGGCAAGAGACCCAGTACTTC
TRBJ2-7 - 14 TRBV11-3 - CASPRATGCYEQYF TGTGCCAGTCCGCGGGCCACTGGTTGCTACGAGCAGTACTTC
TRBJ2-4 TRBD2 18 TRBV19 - CASSIGSGGGHGKNIQYF TGTGCCAGTAGTATAGGATCCGGGGGGGGGCACGGCAAAAACATTCAGTACTTC
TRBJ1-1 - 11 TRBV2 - CASSEYTEAFF TGTGCCAGCAGTGAATATACTGAAGCTTTCTTT
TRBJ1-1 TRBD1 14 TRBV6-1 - CASRPGTGPTEAFF TGTGCCAGTAGACCGGGGACAGGGCCCACTGAAGCTTTCTTT
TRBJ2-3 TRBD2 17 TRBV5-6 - CASSLFPSGGAMDTQYF TGTGCCAGCAGCTTGTTCCCGAGCGGGGGGGCCATGGATACGCAGTATTTT
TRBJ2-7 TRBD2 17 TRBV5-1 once CASSLARTSGTVYEQYF TGCGCCAGCAGCCTGGCCCGGACTAGCGGGACGGTCTACGAGCAGTACTTC
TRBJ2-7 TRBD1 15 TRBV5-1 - CASSLGAGGSGEQYF TGCGCCAGCAGCTTGGGGGCAGGGGGCTCTGGCGAGCAGTACTTC
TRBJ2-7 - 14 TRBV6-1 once CASRGTGSTYEQYF TGTGCCAGCAGGGGCACAGGATCAACCTACGAGCAGTACTTC
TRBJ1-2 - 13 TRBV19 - CASRQGSRYGYTF TGTGCCAGCCGTCAGGGAAGTAGGTATGGCTACACCTTC
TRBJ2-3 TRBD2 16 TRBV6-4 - CASSDSGGLAADTQYF TGTGCCAGCAGTGACTCGGGAGGACTAGCTGCAGATACGCAGTATTTT
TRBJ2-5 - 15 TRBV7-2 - CASSLAAGLQETQYF TGTGCCAGCAGCTTAGCAGCGGGCCTCCAAGAGACCCAGTACTTC
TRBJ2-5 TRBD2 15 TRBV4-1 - CASSPGAGGLETQYF TGCGCCAGCAGCCCTGGGGCGGGGGGGCTTGAGACCCAGTACTTC
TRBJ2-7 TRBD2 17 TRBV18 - CASSRDLSRGGEYEQYF TGTGCCAGCTCACGGGACCTAAGTCGGGGGGGCGAGTACGAGCAGTACTTC
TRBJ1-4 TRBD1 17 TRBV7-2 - CASSLVGGGGGNEKLFF TGTGCCAGCAGCTTAGTAGGAGGGGGCGGAGGTAATGAAAAACTGTTTTTT
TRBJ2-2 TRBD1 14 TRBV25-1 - CASSRQGNTGELFF TGTGCCAGCAGTAGACAGGGGAACACCGGGGAGCTGTTTTTT
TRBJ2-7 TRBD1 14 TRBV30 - CACERQGNAYEQYF TGTGCCTGCGAGAGACAGGGAAACGCCTACGAGCAGTACTTC
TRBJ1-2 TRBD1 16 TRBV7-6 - CASSQNRWTGYYGYTF TGTGCCAGCAGCCAAAATAGGTGGACAGGCTACTATGGCTACACCTTC
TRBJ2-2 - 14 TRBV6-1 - CASRPLQGTGELFF TGTGCCAGCAGACCCCTACAGGGAACCGGGGAGCTGTTTTTT
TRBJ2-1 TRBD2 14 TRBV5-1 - CASSDRGLGYEQFF TGCGCCAGCAGCGATCGAGGACTAGGCTATGAGCAGTTCTTC
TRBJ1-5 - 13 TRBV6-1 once CASSRSFNQPQHF TGTGCCAGCTCCAGGTCTTTCAATCAGCCCCAGCATTTT
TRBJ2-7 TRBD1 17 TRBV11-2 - CASSLDPRDRKTYEQYF TGTGCCAGCAGCTTAGATCCCCGGGACAGAAAAACCTACGAGCAGTACTTC
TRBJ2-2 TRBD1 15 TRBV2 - CASTSNRGRTGELFF TGTGCCAGCACGTCGAACAGGGGGAGGACCGGGGAGCTGTTTTTT
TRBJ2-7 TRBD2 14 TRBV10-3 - CAISGLAGSYEQYF TGTGCCATCAGTGGACTAGCGGGGTCCTACGAGCAGTACTTC
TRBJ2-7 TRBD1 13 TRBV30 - CAWSASRQGEQYF TGTGCCTGGAGTGCTTCCCGACAGGGGGAGCAGTACTTC
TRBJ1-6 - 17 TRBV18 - CASSPPLRYSYNSPLHF TGTGCCAGCTCACCACCCCTCCGTTACTCCTATAATTCACCCCTCCACTTT
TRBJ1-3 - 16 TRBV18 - CASSPTTGNSGNTIYF TGTGCCAGCTCACCAACGACAGGAAACTCTGGAAACACCATATATTTT
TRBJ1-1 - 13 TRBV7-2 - CASSNEMNTEAFF TGTGCCAGCAGCAATGAGATGAACACTGAAGCTTTCTTT